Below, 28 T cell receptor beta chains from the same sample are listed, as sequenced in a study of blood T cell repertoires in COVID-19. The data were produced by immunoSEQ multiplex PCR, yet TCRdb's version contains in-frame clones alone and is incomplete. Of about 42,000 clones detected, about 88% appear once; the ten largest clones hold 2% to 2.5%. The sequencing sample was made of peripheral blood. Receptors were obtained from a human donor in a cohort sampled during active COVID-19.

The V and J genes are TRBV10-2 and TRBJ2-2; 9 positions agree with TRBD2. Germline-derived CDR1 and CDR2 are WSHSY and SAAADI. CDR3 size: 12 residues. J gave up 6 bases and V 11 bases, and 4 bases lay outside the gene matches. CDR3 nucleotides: TGCGCCTGCGGGACTAGCCCCGGGGAGCTGTTTTTT. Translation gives CACGTSPGELFF.

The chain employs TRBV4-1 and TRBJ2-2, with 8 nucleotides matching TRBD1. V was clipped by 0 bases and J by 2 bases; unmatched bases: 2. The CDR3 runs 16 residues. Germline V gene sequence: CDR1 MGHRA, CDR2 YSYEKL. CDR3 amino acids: CASSQDPGGNTGELFF. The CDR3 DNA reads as TGCGCCAGCAGCCAAGACCCAGGGGGCAACACCGGGGAGCTGTTTTTT.

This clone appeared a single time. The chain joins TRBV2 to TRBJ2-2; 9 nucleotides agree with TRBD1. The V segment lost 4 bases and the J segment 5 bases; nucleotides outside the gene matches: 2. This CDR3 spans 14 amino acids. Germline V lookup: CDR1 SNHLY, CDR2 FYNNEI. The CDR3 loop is CASSADRGTGELFF. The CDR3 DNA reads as TGTGCCAGCAGTGCGGACAGGGGAACCGGGGAGCTGTTTTTT.

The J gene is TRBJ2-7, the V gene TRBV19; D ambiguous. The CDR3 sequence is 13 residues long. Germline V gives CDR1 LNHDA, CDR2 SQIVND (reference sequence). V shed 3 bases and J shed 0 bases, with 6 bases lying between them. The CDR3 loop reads CASSMRVSYEQYF. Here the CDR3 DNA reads TGTGCCAGTAGTATGAGAGTCTCCTACGAGCAGTACTTC.

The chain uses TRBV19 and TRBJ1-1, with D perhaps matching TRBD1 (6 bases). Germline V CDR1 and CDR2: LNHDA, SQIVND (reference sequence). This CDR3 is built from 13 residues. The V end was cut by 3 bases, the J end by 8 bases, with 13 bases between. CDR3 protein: CASSMGARGEAFF. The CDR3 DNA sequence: TGTGCCAGTAGTATGGGGGCACGGGGCGAAGCTTTCTTT.

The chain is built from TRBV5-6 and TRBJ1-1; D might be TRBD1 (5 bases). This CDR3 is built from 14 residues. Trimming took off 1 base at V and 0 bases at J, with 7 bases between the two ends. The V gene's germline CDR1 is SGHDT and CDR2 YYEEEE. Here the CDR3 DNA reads TGTGCCAGCAGCTTGCCAGGGATGAACACTGAAGCTTTCTTT. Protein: CASSLPGMNTEAFF.

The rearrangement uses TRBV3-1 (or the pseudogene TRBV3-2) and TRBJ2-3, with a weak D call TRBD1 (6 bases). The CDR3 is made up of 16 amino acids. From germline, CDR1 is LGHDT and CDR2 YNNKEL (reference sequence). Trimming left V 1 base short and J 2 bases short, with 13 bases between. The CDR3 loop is CASSQGTDSYTDTQYF. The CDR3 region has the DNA TGTGCCAGCAGCCAAGGGACGGACAGCTACACAGATACGCAGTATTTT.

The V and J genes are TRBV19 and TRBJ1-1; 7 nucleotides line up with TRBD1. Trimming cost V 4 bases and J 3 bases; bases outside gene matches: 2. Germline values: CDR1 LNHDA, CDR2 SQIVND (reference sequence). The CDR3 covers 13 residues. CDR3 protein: CASSRQGDTEAFF. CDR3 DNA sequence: TGTGCCAGTAGTAGGCAGGGGGACACTGAAGCTTTCTTT.

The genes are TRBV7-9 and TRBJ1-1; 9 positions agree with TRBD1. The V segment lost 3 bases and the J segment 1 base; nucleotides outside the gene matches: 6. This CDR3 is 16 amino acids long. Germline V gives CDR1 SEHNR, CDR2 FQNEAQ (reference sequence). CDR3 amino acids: CASSLTGGRGNTEAFF. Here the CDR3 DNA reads TGTGCCAGCAGCTTGACAGGGGGTCGAGGGAACACTGAAGCTTTCTTT.

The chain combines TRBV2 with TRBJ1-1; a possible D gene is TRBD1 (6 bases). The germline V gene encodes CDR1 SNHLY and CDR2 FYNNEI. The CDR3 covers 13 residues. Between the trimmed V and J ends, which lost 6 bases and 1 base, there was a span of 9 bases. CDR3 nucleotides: TGTGCCAGCAGAGGACAGAAGAACACTGAAGCTTTCTTT. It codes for CASRGQKNTEAFF.

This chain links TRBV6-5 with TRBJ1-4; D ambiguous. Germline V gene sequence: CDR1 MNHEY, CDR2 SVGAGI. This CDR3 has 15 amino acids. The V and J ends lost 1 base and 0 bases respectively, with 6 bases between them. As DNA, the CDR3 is TGTGCCAGCAGTTACTTAGCTACAACTAATGAAAAACTGTTTTTT. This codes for CASSYLATTNEKLFF.

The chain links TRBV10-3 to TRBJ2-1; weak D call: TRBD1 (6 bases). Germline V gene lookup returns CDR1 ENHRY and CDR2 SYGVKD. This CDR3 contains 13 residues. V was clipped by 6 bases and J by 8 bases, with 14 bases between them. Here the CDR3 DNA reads TGTGCCATCAGGGACAGCGGAGAGGATGAGCAGTTCTTC. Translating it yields CAIRDSGEDEQFF.

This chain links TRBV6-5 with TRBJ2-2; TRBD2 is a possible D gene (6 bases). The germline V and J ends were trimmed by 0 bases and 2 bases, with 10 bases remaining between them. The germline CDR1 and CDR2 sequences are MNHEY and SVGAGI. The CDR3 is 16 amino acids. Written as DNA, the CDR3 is TGTGCCAGCAGTTACTCGGGGGGAACCAACACCGGGGAGCTGTTTTTT. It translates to CASSYSGGTNTGELFF.

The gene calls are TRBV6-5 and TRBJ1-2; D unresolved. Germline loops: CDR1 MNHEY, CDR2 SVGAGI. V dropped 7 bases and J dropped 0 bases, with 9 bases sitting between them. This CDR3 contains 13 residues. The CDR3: CASTRRANYGYTF. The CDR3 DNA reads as TGTGCCAGCACAAGGAGAGCTAACTATGGCTACACCTTC.

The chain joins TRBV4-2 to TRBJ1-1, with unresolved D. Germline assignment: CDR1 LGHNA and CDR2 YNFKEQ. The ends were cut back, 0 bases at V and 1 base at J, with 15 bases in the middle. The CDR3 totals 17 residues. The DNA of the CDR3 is TGTGCCAGCAGCCAAGAGGATCTAGGTGAGGGGAACACTGAAGCTTTCTTT. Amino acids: CASSQEDLGEGNTEAFF.

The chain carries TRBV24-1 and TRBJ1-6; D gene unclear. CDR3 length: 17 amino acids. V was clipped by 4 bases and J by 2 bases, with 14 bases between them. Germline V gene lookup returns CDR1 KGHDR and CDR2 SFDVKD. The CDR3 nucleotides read TGTGCCACCAGTGACCCCGAACGAGGAGCCTATAATTCACCCCTCCACTTT. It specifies CATSDPERGAYNSPLHF.

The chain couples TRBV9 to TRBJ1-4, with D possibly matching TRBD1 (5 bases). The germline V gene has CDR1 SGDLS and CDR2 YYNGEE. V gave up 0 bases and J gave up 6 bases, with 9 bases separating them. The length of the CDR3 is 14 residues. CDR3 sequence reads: CASSVGGRDEKLFF. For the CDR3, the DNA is TGTGCCAGCAGCGTAGGGGGGAGGGATGAAAAACTGTTTTTT.

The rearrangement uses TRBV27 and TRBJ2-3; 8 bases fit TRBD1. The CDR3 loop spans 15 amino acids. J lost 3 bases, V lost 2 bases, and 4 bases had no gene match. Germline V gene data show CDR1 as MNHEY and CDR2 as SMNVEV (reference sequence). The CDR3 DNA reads TGTGCCAGCAGTTTAATACAGGGGGAGACAGATACGCAGTATTTT. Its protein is CASSLIQGETDTQYF.

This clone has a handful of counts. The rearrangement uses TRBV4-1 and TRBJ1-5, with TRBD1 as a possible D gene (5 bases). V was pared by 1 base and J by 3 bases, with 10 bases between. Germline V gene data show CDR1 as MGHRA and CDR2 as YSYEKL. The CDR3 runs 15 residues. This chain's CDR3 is CASSQGPTVNQPQHF. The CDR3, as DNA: TGCGCCAGCAGCCAAGGCCCGACAGTCAATCAGCCCCAGCATTTT.

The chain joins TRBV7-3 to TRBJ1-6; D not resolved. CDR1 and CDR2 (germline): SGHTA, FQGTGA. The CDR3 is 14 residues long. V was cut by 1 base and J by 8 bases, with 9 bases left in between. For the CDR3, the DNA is TGTGCCAGCAGCTTAAACGGGGTGGATTCACCCCTCCACTTT. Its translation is CASSLNGVDSPLHF.

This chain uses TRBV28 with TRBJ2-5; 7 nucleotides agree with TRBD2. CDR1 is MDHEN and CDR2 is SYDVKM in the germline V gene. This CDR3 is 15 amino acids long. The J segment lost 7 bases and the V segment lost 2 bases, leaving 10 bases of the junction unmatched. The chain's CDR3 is CASSLGGGSSWTQYF. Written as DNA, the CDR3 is TGTGCCAGCAGTTTAGGGGGGGGGAGCTCTTGGACCCAGTACTTC. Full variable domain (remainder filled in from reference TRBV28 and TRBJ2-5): DVKVTQSSRYLVKRTGEKVFLECVQDMDHENMFWYRQDPGLGLRLIYFSYDVKMKEKGDIPEGYSVSREKKERFSLILESASTNQTSMYLCASSLGGGSSWTQYFGPGTRLLVL.

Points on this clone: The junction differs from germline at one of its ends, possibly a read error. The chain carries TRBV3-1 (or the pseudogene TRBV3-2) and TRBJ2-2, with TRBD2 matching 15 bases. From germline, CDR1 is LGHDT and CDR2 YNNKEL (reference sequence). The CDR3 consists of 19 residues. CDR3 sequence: CASGHLGLAGGTNTGELFF. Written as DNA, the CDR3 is TGTGCCAGCGGCCATTTAGGACTAGCGGGGGGGACGAACACCGGGGAGCTGTTTTTT.

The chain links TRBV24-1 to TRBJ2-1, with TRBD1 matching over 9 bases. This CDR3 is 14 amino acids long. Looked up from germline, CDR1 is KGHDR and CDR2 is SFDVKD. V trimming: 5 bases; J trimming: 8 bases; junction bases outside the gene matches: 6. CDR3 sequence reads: CATSGSQGADEQFF. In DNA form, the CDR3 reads TGTGCCACCAGTGGGTCACAGGGGGCGGATGAGCAGTTCTTC.

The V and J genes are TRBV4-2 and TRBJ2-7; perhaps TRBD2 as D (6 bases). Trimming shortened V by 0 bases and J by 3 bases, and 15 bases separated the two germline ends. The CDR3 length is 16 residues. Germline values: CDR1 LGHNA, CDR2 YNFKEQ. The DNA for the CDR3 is TGTGCCAGCAGCCAAGATCCCGGGGGAACCTTCTACGAGCAGTACTTC. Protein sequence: CASSQDPGGTFYEQYF.

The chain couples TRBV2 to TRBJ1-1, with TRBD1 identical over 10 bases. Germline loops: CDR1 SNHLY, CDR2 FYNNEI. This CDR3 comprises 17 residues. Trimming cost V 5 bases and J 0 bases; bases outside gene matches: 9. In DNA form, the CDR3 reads TGTGCCAGCAGTCTGGCGGGACAGGGGATTATGAACACTGAAGCTTTCTTT. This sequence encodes CASSLAGQGIMNTEAFF.

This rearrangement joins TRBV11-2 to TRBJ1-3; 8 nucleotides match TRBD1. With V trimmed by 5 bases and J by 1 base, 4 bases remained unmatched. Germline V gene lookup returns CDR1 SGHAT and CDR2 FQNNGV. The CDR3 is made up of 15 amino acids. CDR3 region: CASSPRQGSGNTIYF. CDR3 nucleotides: TGTGCCAGCAGCCCGAGACAGGGGTCTGGAAACACCATATATTTT.

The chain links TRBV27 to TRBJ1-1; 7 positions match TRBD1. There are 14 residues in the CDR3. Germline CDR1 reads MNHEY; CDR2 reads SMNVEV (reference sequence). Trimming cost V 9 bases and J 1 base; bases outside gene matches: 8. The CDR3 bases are TGTGCCAGTTATAGACAGGGTGCGAACACTGAAGCTTTCTTT. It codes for CASYRQGANTEAFF.

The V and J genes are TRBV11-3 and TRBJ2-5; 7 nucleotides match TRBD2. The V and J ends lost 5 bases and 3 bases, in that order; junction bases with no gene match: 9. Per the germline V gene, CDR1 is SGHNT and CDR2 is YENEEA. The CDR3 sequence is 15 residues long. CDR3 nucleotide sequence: TGTGCCAGCAGCCCCTCTAGCGGCCTAAAAGAGACCCAGTACTTC. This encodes CASSPSSGLKETQYF.